This TCR beta chain was identified in a study of CD8 T cells in ankylosing spondylitis. Study conclusions and caveats: Several of the motif variants were reported before in synovial fluid and blood from reactive arthritis.

On this clonotype: Its matching antigen is unknown.

Germline CDR1 and CDR2: LNHDA and SQIVND (reference sequence). V lost 8 bases, J lost 2 bases, and 18 bases lay in between. The CDR3 contains 15 residues. TCRdb redid the calling of the 5' RACE reads with MiXCR, one entry per CDR3 protein. The data show 300,000 to 350,000 distinct CDR3 sequences, with around 21% seen just once and roughly 3.6% held by the top ten. Specimen: blood, either unsorted or a sorted T cell fraction (not recorded which). This clonotype was obtained from a female donor with ankylosing spondylitis or in good health (not recorded which). The chain links TRBV19 to TRBJ2-5; a possible D gene is TRBD2 (6 bases). The CDR3 loop reads CASRTAGRPQETQYF. Here the CDR3 DNA reads TGTGCCAGTCGTACAGCCGGGAGACCTCAAGAGACCCAGTACTTC.